A selection of T cell receptor beta chains follows, all from one sample in a study of blood T cell repertoires in COVID-19. TCRdb's table, derived via immunoSEQ multiplex PCR, lists solely in-frame clones and lacks some. The sample carries 200,000 to 250,000 clones, roughly 85% recorded once. The specimen was peripheral blood. The source is a man aged 40-55 years with acute or convalescent COVID-19. The CDR3 runs from the conserved cysteine through the conserved F or W. D genes are given only for firm matches. Not every row has a clone size; where given, it reads once, few, many or a size class.

TGTGCCAGCAGCTATCACAGGGACGGGCAGAGGAAGGTTGGCTACACCTTC | CASSYHRDGQRKVGYTF | . | TRBV11-2 | . | TRBJ1-2
TGCGCCAGCGGCCCACAGGGGGCCGGGGGAACAGATACGCAGTATTTT | CASGPQGAGGTDTQYF | TRBD1 | TRBV5-1 | once | TRBJ2-3
TGTGCCAGCAGCCCATCGACAGGGGAAGGGGCTTTCTTT | CASSPSTGEGAFF | TRBD1 | TRBV3-1/TRBV3-2 | . | TRBJ1-1
TGTGCCAGCAGCATTCGGGGGAGTTCTGGAAACACCATATATTTT | CASSIRGSSGNTIYF | . | TRBV5-4 | once | TRBJ1-3
TGTGCCAGCTCACCCGGGGACAGGGTAGACACTGAAGCTTTCTTT | CASSPGDRVDTEAFF | TRBD1 | TRBV18 | . | TRBJ1-1
TGTGCCAGCAGCGTAACAGGTGGACAGCAGCCCCAGCATTTT | CASSVTGGQQPQHF | . | TRBV9 | . | TRBJ1-5
TGTGCCAGCAGTTCCCTCCGAGGGCAGGGGGCTGGTACTGAAGCTTTCTTT | CASSSLRGQGAGTEAFF | TRBD1 | TRBV6-2/TRBV6-3 | few | TRBJ1-1
TGTGCCAGCAGCTCAACGGGACAGGCAAATCAGCCCCAGCATTTT | CASSSTGQANQPQHF | TRBD1 | TRBV7-2 | . | TRBJ1-5
TGTGCCAGTAAACCCAGACAGGGGGCCGGTGAAGCTTTCTTT | CASKPRQGAGEAFF | TRBD1 | TRBV19 | . | TRBJ1-1
TGTGCCAGTAGTATAAGAGGGGACAGCAGTTGGAACCTCTACAATGAGCAGTTCTTC | CASSIRGDSSWNLYNEQFF | TRBD1 | TRBV19 | . | TRBJ2-1
TGTGCCAGCAGCGTTTCAGGGGAGGGGTACGAGCAGTACTTC | CASSVSGEGYEQYF | . | TRBV9 | . | TRBJ2-7
TGTGCCAGCAGGGTAGAGGGGGTTCTCAGCTCCTATAATTCACCCCTCCACTTT | CASRVEGVLSSYNSPLHF | . | TRBV27 | . | TRBJ1-6
TGTGCCAGCATAGGACAGGGAGACTTC | CASIGQGDF | TRBD1 | TRBV9 | . | TRBJ1-2
TGTGCCAGCAGCCCGGGACAGGGGGCGAGTGGCTACACCTTC | CASSPGQGASGYTF | TRBD1 | TRBV6-5 | . | TRBJ1-2
TGTGCCAGCAGCCGGACAGAGAACTATGGCTACACCTTC | CASSRTENYGYTF | . | TRBV7-9 | . | TRBJ1-2
TGTGCCAGCAGCTTAACAGGGCTAGCGGGGGGTTCAGATACGCAGTATTTT | CASSLTGLAGGSDTQYF | TRBD2 | TRBV7-3 | . | TRBJ2-3
TGTGCCAGCAGCTTGCTCGGCGGGTCGGGATGGGAGACCCAGTACTTC | CASSLLGGSGWETQYF | . | TRBV5-8 | . | TRBJ2-5
TGTGCCAGCAGCTCCCCCCCTAGGGGAAGCTCCTACAATGAGCAGTTCTTC | CASSSPPRGSSYNEQFF | . | TRBV11-2 | . | TRBJ2-1
TGTGCCAGCAGTAGGACTACCACCACAGATACGCAGTATTTT | CASSRTTTTDTQYF | . | TRBV7-3 | . | TRBJ2-3
TGTGCCAGCAGCTTAACAGCGGGGGGGCGTAGCAGTGAGCAGTTCTTC | CASSLTAGGRSSEQFF | TRBD2 | TRBV7-3 | . | TRBJ2-1
TGTGCCAGCAGCCTTAACTTAGTGAACACTGAAGCTTTCTTT | CASSLNLVNTEAFF | . | TRBV11-1 | . | TRBJ1-1
TGCGCCAGCAGCTTATCGGGGTATACTGGAAACACCATATATTTT | CASSLSGYTGNTIYF | . | TRBV5-1 | . | TRBJ1-3
TGTGCCAGCAGCCACCGACAGGGGGCGACCACTGAAGCTTTCTTT | CASSHRQGATTEAFF | TRBD1 | TRBV5-6 | . | TRBJ1-1
TGCAGCGTTGAAGGGGGGGGCTCTGGAAACACCATATATTTT | CSVEGGGSGNTIYF | . | TRBV29-1 | few | TRBJ1-3
TGTGCCAGCATACGTGGGCAAGAAGTATCACCCCTCCACTTT | CASIRGQEVSPLHF | . | TRBV6-6 | . | TRBJ1-6
TGTGCCAGCACTTGGAGTAACACTGAAGCTTTCTTT | CASTWSNTEAFF | . | TRBV28 | . | TRBJ1-1
TGTGCCAGCAGCCGCCGACAGGGTAATGAAAAACTGTTTTTT | CASSRRQGNEKLFF | TRBD1 | TRBV3-1/TRBV3-2 | . | TRBJ1-4
TGTGCCAGCTCAGCCTTCCCGGGACAGGGGGCCAACGAGCAGTACTTC | CASSAFPGQGANEQYF | TRBD1 | TRBV18 | . | TRBJ2-7
TGTGCCAGTACCCCGGGACAGCATCAGCCCCAGCATTTT | CASTPGQHQPQHF | TRBD1 | TRBV19 | . | TRBJ1-5
TGTGCCAGCAGCCTCCGGGGGGGTGAGCAGTTCTTC | CASSLRGGEQFF | TRBD2 | TRBV3-1/TRBV3-2 | . | TRBJ2-1
TGTGCCAGCAGCCAGACCGGAGCTCAGTACTTC | CASSQTGAQYF | . | TRBV14 | . | TRBJ2-7
TGTGCCAGCTCACCAGAACAGCTATCGTATGGCTACACCTTC | CASSPEQLSYGYTF | . | TRBV18 | . | TRBJ1-2
TGTGCCAGCAGTCCCCGGGTCTCCTATGGCTACACCTTC | CASSPRVSYGYTF | . | TRBV6-5 | . | TRBJ1-2
TGTGCCAGCAGTCCCCTTCGCGGGGGGGCCGGTTCGATAAACACAGATACGCAGTATTTT | CASSPLRGGAGSINTDTQYF | TRBD2 | TRBV6-6 | . | TRBJ2-3
TGCGCCAGCAGCTGGACTAGCGGGGGGGTAGGAGAGACCCAGTACTTC | CASSWTSGGVGETQYF | TRBD2 | TRBV5-1 | . | TRBJ2-5
TGCAGTGCTCGTGGGGACAGCTTCCTCAATGGCTACACCTTC | CSARGDSFLNGYTF | TRBD1 | TRBV20-1 | . | TRBJ1-2
TGTGCCAGCACCCCCTCGGGACAGGGGATCCATTCACCCCTCCACTTT | CASTPSGQGIHSPLHF | TRBD1 | TRBV28 | . | TRBJ1-6
TGTGCCAGCAGCGTAGCGGCAGGGGGGACAGATACGCAGTATTTT | CASSVAAGGTDTQYF | . | TRBV9 | . | TRBJ2-3
TGTGCCAGCAGTGGGGGACAGCGAACCGGGGAGCTGTTTTTT | CASSGGQRTGELFF | TRBD1 | TRBV2 | . | TRBJ2-2
TGTGCCAGCAGGGACAGGTCGAACACCGGGGAGCTGTTTTTT | CASRDRSNTGELFF | TRBD1 | TRBV9 | . | TRBJ2-2
TGTGCCAGCAGCCAAGAAATACAGGGCTATGGCTACACCTTC | CASSQEIQGYGYTF | . | TRBV4-2 | . | TRBJ1-2
TGTGCCAGCACCAAAATTCCCCGGGACAGGGGTGATGGCTACACCTTC | CASTKIPRDRGDGYTF | TRBD1 | TRBV2 | . | TRBJ1-2
TGTGCCAGCAGCGGGGGGACAGGTGGGTACGAGCAGTACTTC | CASSGGTGGYEQYF | TRBD1 | TRBV9 | once | TRBJ2-7
TGTGCCAGCAGTATTCCGGGGATTCAGCCCCAGCATTTT | CASSIPGIQPQHF | . | TRBV28 | . | TRBJ1-5
TGCGCCAGCAGCCAAGCCTTGGGACTAGTAGAAAACATTCAGTACTTC | CASSQALGLVENIQYF | TRBD2 | TRBV4-1 | few | TRBJ2-4
TGTGCCAGCAGTGTCCCGGGACAGGGAGACACCGGGGAGCTGTTTTTT | CASSVPGQGDTGELFF | TRBD1 | TRBV6-1 | . | TRBJ2-2
TGTGCCATCAGTGAAGTTCAGAGGCTTAACACCGGGGAGCTGTTTTTT | CAISEVQRLNTGELFF | . | TRBV10-3 | . | TRBJ2-2
TGTGCCAGCAGCCCCTCGACACGCTCTGGAAACACCATATATTTT | CASSPSTRSGNTIYF | . | TRBV7-8 | . | TRBJ1-3
TGTGCCAGCGGAAAGGGACAGGGGATCACAGATACGCAGTATTTT | CASGKGQGITDTQYF | TRBD1 | TRBV6-5 | . | TRBJ2-3
TGCGCCAGCAGCCCATGGGACAGCGAGAATTCACCCCTCCACTTT | CASSPWDSENSPLHF | TRBD1 | TRBV5-1 | . | TRBJ1-6
TGTGCCAGCAGTGAAAGCGACAGGGTTTTTGCGGGGACCTACGAGCAGTACTTC | CASSESDRVFAGTYEQYF | . | TRBV25-1 | . | TRBJ2-7
TGTGCCATCAGTGAATCGGTGAGTTACCAAGCTTTCTTT | CAISESVSYQAFF | . | TRBV10-3 | . | TRBJ1-1
TGTGCCAGCAGCTCTAGCGGGACAGGGGGTAATGAAAAACTGTTTTTT | CASSSSGTGGNEKLFF | TRBD1 | TRBV7-9 | . | TRBJ1-4
TGTGCCAGCGCTGCTCGAAGCAACACCGGGGAGCTGTTTTTT | CASAARSNTGELFF | . | TRBV9 | . | TRBJ2-2
TGTGCCAGCAGTTTAGGAGGGCTAGGCAATCAGCCCCAGCATTTT | CASSLGGLGNQPQHF | . | TRBV6-2/TRBV6-3 | . | TRBJ1-5